This record covers a single TCR beta chain. Study processing details: Estimated nucleated cell counts came from reference gene primer amplification. TCRdb's copy holds only in-frame clones and misses some; the assay was immunoSEQ multiplex PCR. From that table come the V and J calls and clone size; the DNA was used to work out D and trimming. The sample lists 130,000 to 150,000 clones; 84% were seen once. This record comes from a study of blood T cell repertoires in COVID-19. Study information: Material from acute and convalescent COVID-19 was sourced from the United States, Italy and Spain. Nucleic acid was either cDNA or gDNA, and it came from T cells, B-cell-depleted T cells, or PBMCs.

The clonotype was recovered from a man aged 55 to 70 with active or convalescent COVID-19. The sequencing input was peripheral blood.

The CDR3: CASSQDQGHQPQHF. The CDR3 DNA sequence: TGTGCCAGCAGCCAAGATCAGGGGCACCAGCCCCAGCATTTT. V gene TRBV3-1 (or the pseudogene TRBV3-2) combines with J gene TRBJ1-5; D is possibly TRBD1 (6 bases). The V gene's germline CDR1 is LGHDT and CDR2 YNNKEL (reference sequence). The CDR3 consists of 14 residues. The V gene lost 0 bases and the J gene lost 7 bases, with 10 bases spanning the gap.